The rows below give T cell receptor beta chains drawn from one sample of a study of blood T cells in healthy people across ages. A single record per CDR3 protein comes from TCRdb applying MiXCR to the 5' RACE reads. The table has 790,000 or so distinct CDR3 sequences, 46% seen once. Sequencing was performed on blood. These receptors were obtained from a man older than 75 in good health. CDR3s include the opening cysteine and the closing phenylalanine or tryptophan. The order of the fields is V gene, clone size, J gene, D gene, CDR3 protein, CDR3 DNA. The D gene is left open where the match is weak. Clone sizes are given selectively: once, few, many, or a class where the clone is expanded.

TRBV12-3/TRBV12-4	-	TRBJ2-7	-	CASASPAGGTYEQYF	TGTGCCAGCGCATCCCCGGCCGGGGGCACCTACGAGCAGTACTTC
TRBV20-1	-	TRBJ1-6	TRBD1	CSVKGPGGDSPLHF	TGCAGCGTTAAGGGCCCAGGGGGGGATTCACCCCTCCACTTT
TRBV5-1	many	TRBJ1-2	-	CASSPTKNGDGYGYTF	TGCGCCAGCAGCCCTACCAAAAATGGGGACGGATATGGCTACACCTTC
TRBV4-1	-	TRBJ2-5	TRBD1	CASSQTGGYIQETQYF	TGCGCCAGCAGCCAAACAGGGGGGTATATACAAGAGACCCAGTACTTC
TRBV24-1	-	TRBJ2-1	-	CATSYGGVYNEQFF	TGTGCCACCAGTTACGGCGGGGTTTACAATGAGCAGTTCTTC
TRBV7-2	-	TRBJ1-2	-	CASSLVAEKGYTF	TGTGCCAGCAGCTTAGTAGCGGAGAAGGGCTACACCTTC
TRBV15	-	TRBJ2-1	TRBD2	CATSIPAGDMNEQFF	TGTGCCACCAGCATCCCCGCGGGAGACATGAATGAGCAGTTCTTC
TRBV9	few	TRBJ1-2	TRBD1	CASSVGTGLGDYGYTF	TGTGCCAGCAGCGTAGGGACAGGCCTAGGGGACTATGGCTACACCTTC
TRBV30	once	TRBJ2-1	-	CVLTGVYNEQFF	TGTGTCCTTACCGGGGTCTACAATGAGCAGTTCTTC
TRBV30	few	TRBJ2-3	TRBD1	CASQGVSTDTQYF	TGTGCCTCCCAGGGGGTGAGCACAGATACGCAGTATTTT
TRBV5-1	many	TRBJ2-3	-	CASSLGTETDTQYF	TGCGCCAGCAGCTTAGGGACTGAAACAGATACGCAGTATTTT
TRBV4-3	-	TRBJ2-5	-	CASSQDLSGASVEQYF	TGCGCCAGCAGCCAAGATCTCTCAGGGGCCTCTGTTGAGCAGTACTTC
TRBV6-6	-	TRBJ2-7	-	CASSIEGYEQYF	TGTGCCAGCAGTATCGAAGGCTACGAGCAGTACTTC
TRBV28	many	TRBJ2-7	-	CASSRPTRTEVFYEQYF	TGTGCCAGCAGCCGCCCCACCCGGACAGAGGTTTTCTACGAGCAGTACTTC
TRBV28	-	TRBJ2-1	-	CATGDDNEQFF	TGTGCCACCGGGGATGATAATGAGCAGTTCTTC
TRBV5-1	-	TRBJ2-1	-	CASSTIGISYNEQFF	TGCGCCAGCAGCACTATCGGAATCTCCTACAATGAGCAGTTCTTC
TRBV6-5	-	TRBJ2-1	TRBD2	CASSFLAGGLYNEQFF	TGTGCCAGCAGTTTCCTAGCGGGAGGGCTCTACAATGAGCAGTTCTTC
TRBV20-1	few	TRBJ2-1	TRBD2	CSATPGTSAYNEQFF	TGCAGTGCTACCCCCGGGACTAGCGCCTACAATGAGCAGTTCTTC
TRBV11-2	-	TRBJ2-7	TRBD2	CASSLSTSGRASSYEQYF	TGTGCCAGCAGCTTAAGTACTAGCGGGAGAGCCAGCTCCTACGAGCAGTACTTC
TRBV5-1	-	TRBJ2-1	TRBD2	CASSAGTSEYNEQFF	TGCGCCAGCAGCGCCGGGACTAGCGAGTACAATGAGCAGTTCTTC
TRBV28	-	TRBJ2-1	-	CASSSLDRRVDEQFF	TGTGCCAGCAGTTCCCTTGACCGGCGGGTGGATGAGCAGTTCTTC
TRBV5-1	-	TRBJ1-2	-	CASSDHRVLSYGYTF	TGCGCCAGCAGCGACCACAGGGTCCTATCCTATGGCTACACCTTC